The rows below give T cell receptor beta chains drawn from one sample of a study of blood T cell repertoires in COVID-19. Method: immunoSEQ multiplex PCR; TCRdb's copy keeps in-frame clones and lacks some. The sample records 310,000 or so clones, approximately 91% being singletons. The material sequenced was peripheral blood. These receptors were collected from a woman aged 30 to 39 with COVID-19, enrolled during active disease. Each CDR3 is given with its conserved first and last residue. The D gene is left open where the match is weak. Clone size is shown for a subset of rows, as once, few, many or a class of expanded clone.

TRBJ1-2 - TRBV7-8 - CASSLNEDRSSGYTF TGTGCCAGCAGCTTAAATGAAGACAGATCAAGTGGCTACACCTTC
TRBJ2-5 TRBD1 TRBV5-1 - CASSNNPRTGLYQETQYF TGCGCCAGCAGCAACAACCCCCGGACAGGCCTATACCAAGAGACCCAGTACTTC
TRBJ2-2 - TRBV29-1 - CSVGVTGSGELFF TGCAGCGTGGGGGTTACAGGGTCCGGGGAGCTGTTTTTT
TRBJ1-1 - TRBV6-5 - CASTQASLNTEAFF TGTGCCAGCACCCAAGCGTCCCTGAACACTGAAGCTTTCTTT
TRBJ1-1 TRBD1 TRBV5-1 - CASSLEGQGANTEAFF TGCGCCAGCAGCTTGGAGGGACAGGGGGCGAACACTGAAGCTTTCTTT
TRBJ1-6 TRBD1 TRBV5-4 - CASSFDVTGNSPLHF TGTGCCAGCAGCTTCGATGTGACAGGGAATTCACCCCTCCACTTT
TRBJ1-1 TRBD1 TRBV15 - CATSGQGGTEAFF TGTGCCACCAGCGGACAGGGGGGCACTGAAGCTTTCTTT
TRBJ2-1 TRBD2 TRBV28 - CASRGVKAGGEQFF TGTGCCAGCCGTGGGGTAAAAGCGGGAGGTGAGCAGTTCTTC
TRBJ1-6 - TRBV18 - CASSPTDTSSYNSPLHF TGTGCCAGCTCACCGACAGACACGAGCTCCTATAATTCACCCCTCCACTTT
TRBJ2-7 - TRBV27 - CASSLSAGHYEQYF TGTGCCAGCAGTTTATCGGCAGGGCACTACGAGCAGTACTTC
TRBJ2-7 - TRBV28 - CASSLPTTLSYEQYF TGTGCCAGCAGTCTTCCTACCACCCTGTCCTACGAGCAGTACTTC
TRBJ1-3 - TRBV3-1/TRBV3-2 few CASSQVGRALSGNTIYF TGTGCCAGCAGCCAAGTGGGGCGAGCTCTCTCTGGAAACACCATATATTTT
TRBJ2-3 - TRBV5-1 - CASSLDTGSDTQYF TGCGCCAGCAGCTTGGATACGGGGTCAGATACGCAGTATTTT
TRBJ2-1 - TRBV5-6 - CASSFFGGGGEQFF TGTGCCAGCAGCTTTTTTGGTGGCGGCGGTGAGCAGTTCTTC
TRBJ1-1 TRBD1 TRBV9 - CASSPTGEAMNTEAFF TGTGCCAGCAGCCCGACAGGGGAGGCGATGAACACTGAAGCTTTCTTT
TRBJ1-5 TRBD1 TRBV29-1 - CSVSDRGTGQPQHF TGCAGCGTCAGCGACAGGGGAACGGGTCAGCCCCAGCATTTT
TRBJ1-2 - TRBV7-2 - CASSPAPREGGYTF TGTGCCAGCAGCCCCGCCCCCAGGGAGGGAGGCTACACCTTC
TRBJ1-2 TRBD1 TRBV30 - CAWSALGDRAIYGYTF TGTGCCTGGAGTGCCTTAGGGGACAGGGCGATCTATGGCTACACCTTC
TRBJ1-1 TRBD1 TRBV2 - CASSEEQGYSEAFF TGTGCCAGCAGTGAAGAACAGGGGTACTCTGAAGCTTTCTTT
TRBJ1-1 - TRBV2 - CASSEFRPGGSPEAFF TGTGCCAGCAGTGAATTTAGGCCTGGCGGGTCGCCTGAAGCTTTCTTT
TRBJ1-1 - TRBV5-4 - CASSAGVRNTEAFF TGTGCCAGCAGCGCGGGGGTACGGAACACTGAAGCTTTCTTT
TRBJ2-5 - TRBV2 - CASSLETQYF TGTGCCAGCAGTCTAGAGACCCAGTACTTC
TRBJ2-7 TRBD2 TRBV11-2 - CASSPPGLAYEQYF TGTGCCAGCAGCCCCCCGGGACTAGCGTACGAGCAGTACTTC
TRBJ1-6 - TRBV5-1 - CASSLATGNSPLHF TGCGCCAGCAGCTTGGCGACGGGTAATTCACCCCTCCACTTT
TRBJ2-2 - TRBV27 - CASSSYTGELFF TGTGCCAGCAGTTCGTACACCGGGGAGCTGTTTTTT
TRBJ2-3 - TRBV18 - CASSPGHTAATQYF TGTGCCAGCTCACCCGGACACACGGCGGCTACGCAGTATTTT
TRBJ2-1 - TRBV4-2 - CASSQGGNEQFF TGTGCCAGCAGCCAAGGAGGCAATGAGCAGTTCTTC
TRBJ2-1 TRBD2 TRBV30 - CAWSDLAASSYNEQFF TGTGCCTGGAGTGACCTAGCGGCGAGCTCCTACAATGAGCAGTTCTTC
TRBJ2-1 - TRBV7-9 - CASSPRQGGYNEQFF TGTGCCAGCAGCCCCCGGCAAGGCGGGTACAATGAGCAGTTCTTC
TRBJ2-1 TRBD1 TRBV11-3 - CASSLRQGNYNEQFF TGTGCCAGCAGCTTAAGACAGGGTAACTACAATGAGCAGTTCTTC
TRBJ2-1 TRBD2 TRBV5-1 - CASSFLTSGALGEQFF TGCGCCAGCAGCTTTTTGACTAGCGGGGCCCTAGGGGAGCAGTTCTTC
TRBJ1-1 TRBD1 TRBV27 - CASSFRAGGVNTEAFF TGTGCCAGCAGTTTTAGGGCAGGGGGCGTGAACACTGAAGCTTTCTTT
TRBJ2-1 TRBD2 TRBV6-1 - CASSGLAGGEGYNEQFF TGTGCCAGCAGTGGACTAGCGGGAGGGGAGGGCTACAATGAGCAGTTCTTC
TRBJ2-1 - TRBV9 once CASSVGPGGQYNEQFF TGTGCCAGCAGCGTAGGCCCCGGCGGGCAGTACAATGAGCAGTTCTTC
TRBJ1-4 TRBD1 TRBV30 once CASSGTVGEKLFF TGTGCCTCCTCCGGGACAGTAGGGGAAAAACTGTTTTTT
TRBJ2-7 - TRBV5-1 - CASSPVSLANYEQYF TGCGCCAGCAGCCCTGTAAGCCTAGCCAACTACGAGCAGTACTTC
TRBJ2-7 TRBD2 TRBV5-1 - CASSLASGNRYEQYF TGCGCCAGCAGCTTGGCTAGCGGGAATCGCTACGAGCAGTACTTC
TRBJ2-7 - TRBV2 - CASSVSQGSSYEQYF TGTGCCAGCAGTGTGTCCCAGGGGTCCTCCTACGAGCAGTACTTC
TRBJ1-1 TRBD1 TRBV2 - CASSPQGSHTEAFF TGTGCCAGCAGCCCACAGGGGAGTCACACTGAAGCTTTCTTT
TRBJ2-7 - TRBV7-9 once CASRGGLGGLDYEQYF TGTGCCAGCAGAGGGGGTTTGGGTGGACTAGACTACGAGCAGTACTTC
TRBJ2-1 - TRBV7-3 - CASSPDFPYDNEQFF TGTGCCAGCAGCCCGGACTTCCCCTATGACAATGAGCAGTTCTTC
TRBJ2-1 - TRBV3-1/TRBV3-2 - CASSLPGLGGDTEQFF TGTGCCAGCAGCTTACCGGGACTCGGAGGGGATACTGAGCAGTTCTTC
TRBJ1-2 - TRBV3-1/TRBV3-2 - CASSQGTDYGYTF TGTGCCAGCAGCCAAGGCACGGACTATGGCTACACCTTC
TRBJ2-2 TRBD2 TRBV4-2 - CASSQEGLAENTGELFF TGTGCCAGCAGCCAGGAGGGACTAGCGGAGAACACCGGGGAGCTGTTTTTT
TRBJ1-2 TRBD1 TRBV19 - CASSINDRVDYGYTF TGTGCCAGTAGTATAAACGACAGGGTTGACTATGGCTACACCTTC
TRBJ2-2 - TRBV3-1/TRBV3-2 - CASSHEDSRRLYRELFF TGTGCCAGCAGCCATGAAGACAGCCGGCGTCTTTACAGGGAGCTGTTTTTT
TRBJ2-2 - TRBV9 - CASSARDLGNTGELFF TGTGCCAGCAGCGCGAGGGATTTGGGAAACACCGGGGAGCTGTTTTTT
TRBJ1-3 - TRBV7-2 - CASSPWTDSGNTIYF TGTGCCAGCAGCCCATGGACAGACTCTGGAAACACCATATATTTT
TRBJ1-1 TRBD1 TRBV5-5 - CASSFQGGNTEAFF TGTGCCAGCAGCTTCCAGGGGGGGAACACTGAAGCTTTCTTT
TRBJ1-3 - TRBV25-1 once CASTPEGGVGNTIYF TGTGCCAGCACCCCGGAAGGAGGGGTTGGAAACACCATATATTTT
TRBJ2-7 TRBD2 TRBV7-9 many CASSTDRGRLAGSYEQYF TGTGCCAGCAGCACGGACAGGGGACGACTAGCGGGGTCCTACGAGCAGTACTTC
TRBJ2-5 TRBD2 TRBV3-1/TRBV3-2 - CASSQDLRGLAGGPRETQYF TGTGCCAGCAGCCAAGATCTGAGGGGACTAGCGGGAGGGCCGCGAGAGACCCAGTACTTC
TRBJ1-3 - TRBV18 - CASSPISQQDSGNTIYF TGTGCCAGCTCACCAATATCCCAACAGGACTCTGGAAACACCATATATTTT
TRBJ1-1 - TRBV29-1 - CSVEWGVMNTEAFF TGCAGCGTTGAATGGGGCGTCATGAACACTGAAGCTTTCTTT
TRBJ1-1 TRBD1 TRBV5-6 - CASSLGTGGTEAFF TGTGCCAGCAGCTTAGGGACAGGGGGCACTGAAGCTTTCTTT